A single sample gave rise to the 10 T cell receptor beta chains below, sequenced in a study of blood T cell repertoires in COVID-19. The protocol was immunoSEQ multiplex PCR, while the TCRdb copy is restricted to in-frame clones and leaves out a portion. The data show some 180,000 clones, more than 70% seen once. The source material was PBMCs or T cells enriched from blood (not recorded which). The source of these receptors is a middle-aged man who had recovered from COVID-19.

The chain joins TRBV5-1 to TRBJ2-5; 9 positions match TRBD2. The CDR3 is 16 amino acids. Germline V gene lookup returns CDR1 SGHRS and CDR2 YFSETQ. V lost 1 base, J lost 1 base, and 5 bases stayed unmatched. In DNA, the CDR3 is TGCGCCAGCAGCTTGATTGGCGGGGGGGCCCAAGAGACCCAGTACTTC. Its translation: CASSLIGGGAQETQYF.

This clone has just one count. The genes are TRBV6-5 and TRBJ2-7, with D hard to call. The germline V gene has CDR1 MNHEY and CDR2 SVGAGI. Trimming removed 0 bases from V and 0 bases from J, with 9 bases in between. The CDR3 runs 15 residues. This CDR3 is CASSYSLRSSYEQYF. The DNA of the CDR3 is TGTGCCAGCAGTTACTCGCTCCGGAGCTCCTACGAGCAGTACTTC.

The chain joins TRBV28 to TRBJ2-7; 9 bases are shared with TRBD1. The germline V gene encodes CDR1 MDHEN and CDR2 SYDVKM. The ends lost 8 bases at V and 4 bases at J; junction bases unmatched: 3. There are 12 residues in the CDR3. CDR3 coding DNA: TGTGCCAGCCGGGACAGGGTGTACGAGCAGTACTTC. Protein product: CASRDRVYEQYF.

This clone showed up just once. The chain links TRBV6-6 to TRBJ1-2; 7 bases line up with TRBD1. The germline gives CDR1 MNHNY, CDR2 SVGAGI (reference sequence). CDR3 size: 15 residues. V was pared by 2 bases and J by 7 bases, with 10 bases of the junction left unmatched. The CDR3 spells CASSYPDDRAGGYTF. The CDR3 DNA reads as TGTGCCAGCAGTTACCCCGACGACAGGGCAGGTGGCTACACCTTC.

This clone was observed a single time. This chain connects TRBV5-6 to TRBJ1-5, with no clear D. Germline loops: CDR1 SGHDT, CDR2 YYEEEE. V was clipped by 5 bases and J by 0 bases, with 12 bases between them. This CDR3 spans 15 amino acids. Here the CDR3 reads CASSKRRYSNQPQHF. The CDR3 bases are TGTGCCAGCAGTAAAAGGAGGTATAGCAATCAGCCCCAGCATTTT.

J is TRBJ1-5 and V is TRBV5-1, with a possible D match to TRBD1 (6 bases). Germline assignment: CDR1 SGHRS and CDR2 YFSETQ. The CDR3 runs to 13 residues. Trimming removed 4 bases from V and 6 bases from J, with 11 bases in between. Written as DNA, the CDR3 is TGCGCCAGCAGCACCCGGACAGTTCAGCCCCAGCATTTT. Translated, it gives CASSTRTVQPQHF. Full variable domain (remainder filled in from reference TRBV5-1 and TRBJ1-5): KAGVTQTPRYLIKTRGQQVTLSCSPISGHRSVSWYQQTPGQGLQFLFEYFSETQRNKGNFPGRFSGRQFSNSRSEMNVSTLELGDSALYLCASSTRTVQPQHFGDGTRLSIL.

The J gene is TRBJ2-2, the V gene TRBV6-5; tentatively, D is TRBD2 (6 bases). Germline assignment: CDR1 MNHEY and CDR2 SVGAGI. The V and J ends lost 5 bases and 4 bases respectively, with 14 bases between them. The CDR3 has 15 amino acids. CDR3 protein: CASSPDGGSTGELFF. The CDR3 DNA is TGTGCCAGCAGTCCCGACGGAGGGAGCACCGGGGAGCTGTTTTTT.

This chain joins TRBV10-2 and TRBJ2-7; no reliable D call. Germline V CDR1 and CDR2: WSHSY, SAAADI. The CDR3 runs to 14 residues. The V end was cut by 1 base, the J end by 3 bases, with 10 bases between. The CDR3 reads CASSEFGQSYEQYF. The CDR3 region has the DNA TGCGCCAGCAGTGAGTTTGGGCAGAGCTACGAGCAGTACTTC.

The genes are TRBV7-8 and TRBJ1-3; unclear D gene. Trimming cost V 5 bases and J 8 bases, with 7 bases left between them. CDR3 size: 11 residues. CDR1 and CDR2 (germline): SGHVS, FQNEAQ. Here the CDR3 reads CASSPEDTIYF. The CDR3 region has the DNA TGTGCCAGCAGCCCAGAGGACACCATATATTTT. The whole variable domain, filled in from reference TRBV7-8 and TRBJ1-3, reads GAGVSQSPRYKVAKRGQDVALRCDPISGHVSLFWYQQALGQGPEFLTYFQNEAQLDKSGLPSDRFFAERPEGSVSTLKIQRTQQEDSAVYLCASSPEDTIYFGEGSWLTVV.

This clone has a handful of counts. The chain joins TRBV24-1 to TRBJ2-1, with TRBD1 matching over 8 bases. Germline V CDR1 and CDR2: KGHDR, SFDVKD. CDR3 length: 14 residues. The V and J ends lost 7 bases and 7 bases, in that order; junction bases with no gene match: 8. CDR3: CATSPQGVWNEQFF. Here the CDR3 DNA reads TGTGCCACCAGCCCACAGGGGGTCTGGAATGAGCAGTTCTTC.